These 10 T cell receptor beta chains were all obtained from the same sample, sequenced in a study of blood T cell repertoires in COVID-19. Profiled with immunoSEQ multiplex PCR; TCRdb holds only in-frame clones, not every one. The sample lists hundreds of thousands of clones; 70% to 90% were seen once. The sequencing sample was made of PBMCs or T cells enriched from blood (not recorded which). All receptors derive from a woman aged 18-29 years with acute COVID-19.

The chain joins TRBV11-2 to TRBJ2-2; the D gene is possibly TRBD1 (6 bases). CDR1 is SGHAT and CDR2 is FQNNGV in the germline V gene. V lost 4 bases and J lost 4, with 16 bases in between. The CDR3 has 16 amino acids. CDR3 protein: CASSSTNSGATGELFF. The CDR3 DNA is TGTGCCAGCAGCTCCACAAATTCAGGGGCCACCGGGGAGCTGTTTTTT.

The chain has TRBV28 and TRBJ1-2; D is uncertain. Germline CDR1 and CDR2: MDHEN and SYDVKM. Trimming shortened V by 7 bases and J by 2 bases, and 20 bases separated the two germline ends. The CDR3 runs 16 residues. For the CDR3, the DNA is TGTGCCAGCACCCAAGCCCTGGAGCGCCTGAACTATGGCTACACCTTC. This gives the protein CASTQALERLNYGYTF.

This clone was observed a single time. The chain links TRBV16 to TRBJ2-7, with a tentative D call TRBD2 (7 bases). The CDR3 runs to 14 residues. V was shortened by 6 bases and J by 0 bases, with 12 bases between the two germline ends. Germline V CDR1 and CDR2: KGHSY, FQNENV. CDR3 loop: CASSRGATSYEQYF. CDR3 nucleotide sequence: TGTGCCAGCAGTCGGGGGGCAACCTCCTACGAGCAGTACTTC.

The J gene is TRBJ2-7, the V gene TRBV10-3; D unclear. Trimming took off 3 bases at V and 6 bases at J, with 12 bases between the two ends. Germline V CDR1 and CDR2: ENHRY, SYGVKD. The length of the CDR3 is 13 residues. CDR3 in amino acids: CAISDSRESEQYF. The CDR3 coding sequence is TGTGCCATCAGTGACTCTAGAGAGTCCGAGCAGTACTTC.

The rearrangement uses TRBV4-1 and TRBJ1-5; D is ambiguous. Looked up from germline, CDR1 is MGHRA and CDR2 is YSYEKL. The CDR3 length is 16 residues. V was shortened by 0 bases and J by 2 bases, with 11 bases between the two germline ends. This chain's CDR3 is CASSQEGYERNQPQHF. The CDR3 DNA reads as TGCGCCAGCAGCCAAGAGGGCTACGAACGCAATCAGCCCCAGCATTTT.

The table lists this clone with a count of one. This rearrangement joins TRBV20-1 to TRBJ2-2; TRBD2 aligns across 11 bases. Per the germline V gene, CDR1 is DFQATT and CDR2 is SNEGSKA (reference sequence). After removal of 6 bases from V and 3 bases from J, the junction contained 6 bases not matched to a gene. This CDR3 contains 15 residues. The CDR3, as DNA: TGCAGTGCGAGTACTAGCGGGAGTGACACCGGGGAGCTGTTTTTT. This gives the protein CSASTSGSDTGELFF.

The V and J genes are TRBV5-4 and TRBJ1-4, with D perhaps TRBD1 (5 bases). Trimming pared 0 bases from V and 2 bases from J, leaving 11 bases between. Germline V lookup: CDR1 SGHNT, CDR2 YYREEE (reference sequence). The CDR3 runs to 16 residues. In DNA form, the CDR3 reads TGTGCCAGCAGCTTGGGGGGCAGGTCCACTAATGAAAAACTGTTTTTT. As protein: CASSLGGRSTNEKLFF.

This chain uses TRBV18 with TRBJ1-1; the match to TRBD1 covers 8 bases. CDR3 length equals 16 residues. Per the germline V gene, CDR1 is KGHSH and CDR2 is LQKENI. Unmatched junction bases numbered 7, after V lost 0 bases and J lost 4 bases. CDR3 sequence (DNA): TGTGCCAGCTCACCACCGGGGACAGGCGTCGGCACTGAAGCTTTCTTT. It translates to CASSPPGTGVGTEAFF.

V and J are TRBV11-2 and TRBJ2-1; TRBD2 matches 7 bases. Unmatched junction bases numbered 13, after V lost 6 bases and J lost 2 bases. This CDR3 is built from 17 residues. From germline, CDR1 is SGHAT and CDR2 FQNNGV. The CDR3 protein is CASSYHRGEFPYNEQFF. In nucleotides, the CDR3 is TGTGCCAGCAGTTACCATCGGGGGGAGTTCCCCTACAATGAGCAGTTCTTC.

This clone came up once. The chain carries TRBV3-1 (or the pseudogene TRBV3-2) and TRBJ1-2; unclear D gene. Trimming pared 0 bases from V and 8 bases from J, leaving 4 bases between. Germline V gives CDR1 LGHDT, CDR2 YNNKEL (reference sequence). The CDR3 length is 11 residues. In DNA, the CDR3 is TGTGCCAGCAGCCAAGAGGGCGGCTACACCTTC. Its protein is CASSQEGGYTF.